Each of the 23 T cell receptor beta chains below was sequenced from the same sample in a study of CD8 T cells in Susac syndrome. Random hexamers served to reverse transcribe about 0.5 to 1 ug RNA. TCRdb re-called the immunoSEQ multiplex PCR reads with MiXCR, one entry per CDR3 protein. The table lists fewer than 350,000 distinct CDR3 sequences, 89% of them singletons, with 0.18% in the top ten. Sequenced: CD8+ T cells from PBMCs. These TCRs come from a human donor with multiple sclerosis.

The count of this clonotype is one. The chain combines TRBV29-1 with TRBJ2-7; 7 bases line up with TRBD1. CDR1 and CDR2 (germline): SQVTM, ANQGSEA. The trim removed 4 bases at V and 2 bases at J, leaving 17 bases unmatched. CDR3 size: 17 residues. The DNA for the CDR3 is TGCAGCGTTGTGGGAGACCGGAGAAGGGACAGCCCCTACGAGCAGTACTTC. Translated: CSVVGDRRRDSPYEQYF.

The V and J genes are TRBV27 and TRBJ2-1, with D possibly being TRBD2 (5 bases). The germline V gene has CDR1 MNHEY and CDR2 SMNVEV (reference sequence). V lost 4 bases and J lost 0, with 13 bases in between. The CDR3 runs to 16 residues. CDR3 sequence: CASSWISASSYNEQFF. The DNA for the CDR3 is TGTGCCAGCAGTTGGATTAGCGCGAGCTCCTACAATGAGCAGTTCTTC.

The rearrangement joins TRBV20-1 to TRBJ2-3; 8 nucleotides align to TRBD2. With V trimmed by 5 bases and J by 0 bases, 13 bases remained unmatched. This CDR3 contains 17 residues. From germline, CDR1 is DFQATT and CDR2 SNEGSKA (reference sequence). The DNA for the CDR3 is TGCAGTGCTCGGGGGGGGAATAGGAGATCTAGCACAGATACGCAGTATTTT. Translation: CSARGGNRRSSTDTQYF.

As DNA, the CDR3 is TGTGCCAGCAGCTTGGTCCGGGGGTCTCCCGGGGAGCTGTTTTTT. Translated, it gives CASSLVRGSPGELFF. The chain has TRBV5-6 and TRBJ2-2; tentatively, D is TRBD2 (6 bases). CDR1 and CDR2 (germline): SGHDT, YYEEEE. The CDR3 totals 15 residues. Trimming took off 0 bases at V and 6 bases at J, with 12 bases between the two ends.

V gene TRBV2 combines with J gene TRBJ2-5, with D perhaps being TRBD1 or TRBD2 (5 bases each). Germline CDR1 and CDR2: SNHLY and FYNNEI. V lost 2 bases and J 3 bases, leaving 22 bases between the germline ends. The length of the CDR3 is 18 residues. The CDR3 DNA reads TGTGCCAGCAGTGAAAGGTCGGGGCGCGCCATTGGGAAAGAGACCCAGTACTTC. Protein sequence: CASSERSGRAIGKETQYF.

The chain recombines TRBV7-9 with TRBJ2-5; D remains unclear. The length of the CDR3 is 13 residues. The V gene lost 0 bases and the J gene lost 4 bases, with 6 bases spanning the gap. CDR1 and CDR2 from the germline V gene are SEHNR and FQNEAQ (reference sequence). Here the CDR3 reads CASSLAWVETQYF. The CDR3 DNA sequence: TGTGCCAGCAGCTTAGCGTGGGTAGAGACCCAGTACTTC.

This chain uses TRBV30 with TRBJ2-5; D ambiguous. The germline V gene encodes CDR1 GTSNPN and CDR2 SVGIG (reference sequence). CDR3 length equals 12 residues. With 3 bases removed from V and 4 bases from J, the gap between germline ends came to 9 bases. The CDR3 protein is CAWRGVGETQYF. CDR3 nucleotides: TGTGCCTGGAGAGGCGTGGGAGAGACCCAGTACTTC.

The rearrangement uses TRBV4-3 and TRBJ2-1; D possibly corresponds to TRBD2 (6 bases). The V end lost 1 base, the J end lost 1 base, and 17 bases lay between the germline ends. The germline CDR1 and CDR2 sequences are LGHNA and YSLEER. CDR3 length equals 18 residues. The CDR3 protein is CASSQVGVGGDSYNEQFF. The CDR3 DNA follows: TGCGCCAGCAGCCAAGTTGGGGTGGGCGGGGATTCCTACAATGAGCAGTTCTTC.

V and J are TRBV28 and TRBJ2-6, with D unclear. With 5 bases removed from V and 8 bases from J, the gap between germline ends came to 4 bases. The CDR3 covers 11 residues. Germline V gene sequence: CDR1 MDHEN, CDR2 SYDVKM. The CDR3 DNA reads as TGTGCCAGCAGTCCCTCCAACGTCCTGACTTTC. This encodes CASSPSNVLTF.

The chain couples TRBV7-6 to TRBJ2-3, with D unresolved. Germline V lookup: CDR1 SGHVS, CDR2 FNYEAQ. This CDR3 contains 15 residues. V dropped 6 bases and J dropped 4 bases, with 17 bases sitting between them. As DNA, the CDR3 is TGTGCCAGCAGTCCACTCCCCTTGAGATCAGATACGCAGTATTTT. This translates into CASSPLPLRSDTQYF. Supplemented by reference TRBV7-6 and TRBJ2-3, the full variable domain reads GAGVSQSPRYKVTKRGQDVALRCDPISGHVSLYWYRQALGQGPEFLTYFNYEAQQDKSGLPNDRFSAERPEGSISTLTIQRTEQRDSAMYRCASSPLPLRSDTQYFGPGTRLTVL.

The V and J genes are TRBV27 and TRBJ1-1, with a weak D call TRBD1 (6 bases). The CDR3 contains 12 residues. Germline lookup yields CDR1 MNHEY and CDR2 SMNVEV (reference sequence). Trimming cost V 8 bases and J 0 bases, with 7 bases left between them. Here the CDR3 reads CASGQLNTEAFF. CDR3 nucleotide sequence: TGTGCCAGCGGACAGCTGAACACTGAAGCTTTCTTT.

The CDR3 here is CASSWTGHLGTGELFF. The CDR3 bases are TGTGCCAGCAGCTGGACAGGACATCTGGGCACCGGGGAGCTGTTTTTT. The gene calls are TRBV7-9 and TRBJ2-2, with 7 bases matching TRBD1. After removal of 4 bases from V and 4 bases from J, the junction contained 9 bases not matched to a gene. The germline V gene has CDR1 SEHNR and CDR2 FQNEAQ (reference sequence). This CDR3 is 16 amino acids long. Using reference TRBV7-9 and TRBJ2-2 for the parts outside the CDR3, the full variable domain is DTGVSQNPRHKITKRGQNVTFRCDPISEHNRLYWYRQTLGQGPEFLTYFQNEAQLEKSRLLSDRFSAERPKGSFSTLEIQRTEQGDSAMYLCASSWTGHLGTGELFFGEGSRLTVL.

V gene TRBV7-9 combines with J gene TRBJ1-1; D gene ambiguous. This CDR3 comprises 17 residues. The V and J ends lost 0 bases and 1 base respectively, with 15 bases between them. Germline CDR1 is SEHNR and CDR2 is FQNEAQ (reference sequence). In DNA form, the CDR3 reads TGTGCCAGCAGCTTAGCGGGTGGCAGAGTGGGGAACACTGAAGCTTTCTTT. The encoded protein is CASSLAGGRVGNTEAFF.

This clonotype was found once. This rearrangement joins TRBV4-3 to TRBJ2-7; D remains ambiguous. V lost 1 base, J lost 7 bases, and 17 bases lay in between. The CDR3 has 15 amino acids. Looked up from germline, CDR1 is LGHNA and CDR2 is YSLEER. This CDR3 reads CASSQGEDPLYEQYF. CDR3 coding DNA: TGCGCCAGCAGCCAAGGCGAGGACCCTTTATATGAGCAGTACTTC.

The J gene is TRBJ1-5, the V gene TRBV6-1, with TRBD1 matching over 7 bases. Germline assignment: CDR1 MNHNS and CDR2 SASEGT. The CDR3 loop spans 15 amino acids. Trimming at V came to 6 bases and at J to 7 bases, leaving 12 bases not matched to a gene. The DNA for the CDR3 is TGTGCCAGCAGCGCCTCGGGGGAGGGGGCCCAGCCCCAGCATTTT. This sequence encodes CASSASGEGAQPQHF.

The J gene is TRBJ2-7, the V gene TRBV7-2, with 8 bases that match TRBD2. The germline CDR1 and CDR2 sequences are SGHTA and FQGNSA. Unmatched junction bases numbered 5, after V lost 1 base and J lost 0 bases. This CDR3 is 16 amino acids long. The CDR3 nucleotides are TGTGCCAGCAGCTTAGTGGGCGGGAGGTCCTCCTACGAGCAGTACTTC. Encoded protein: CASSLVGGRSSYEQYF. Based on the CDR3 plus reference TRBV7-2 and TRBJ2-7, the full variable domain is GAGVSQSPSNKVTEKGKDVELRCDPISGHTALYWYRQSLGQGLEFLIYFQGNSAPDKSGLPSDRFSAERTGGSVSTLTIQRTQQEDSAVYLCASSLVGGRSSYEQYFGPGTRLTVT.

This chain links TRBV19 with TRBJ1-2; no firm D call. V was pared by 5 bases and J by 10 bases, with 11 bases between. CDR3 length equals 11 residues. CDR1 is LNHDA, CDR2 SQIVND, per germline (reference sequence). The CDR3 loop is CASSPGGYYTF. The CDR3 nucleotides read TGTGCCAGTAGTCCAGGAGGCTACTACACCTTC.

The V call is TRBV20-1, the J call TRBJ1-5; tentative D call: TRBD1 (6 bases). The V gene lost 1 base and the J gene lost 2 bases, with 12 bases spanning the gap. Germline V gene lookup returns CDR1 DFQATT and CDR2 SNEGSKA (reference sequence). The CDR3 length is 15 residues. This CDR3 reads CSARVTGAGNQPQHF. CDR3 DNA sequence: TGCAGTGCTAGAGTTACGGGGGCTGGCAATCAGCCCCAGCATTTT.

The chain employs TRBV3-1 and TRBJ2-1; D may correspond to TRBD1 or TRBD2 (5 bases each). Germline-derived CDR1 and CDR2 are LGHDT and YNNKEL (reference sequence). The CDR3 consists of 16 residues. V lost 5 bases and J 2 bases, leaving 16 bases between the germline ends. CDR3 protein: CASSARRGPPYNEQFF. The DNA for the CDR3 is TGTGCCAGCAGCGCACGAAGGGGACCCCCCTACAATGAGCAGTTCTTC.

This clonotype was seen a single time. J is TRBJ2-2 and V is TRBV29-1; the D gene is possibly TRBD2 (6 bases). Trimming took 6 bases from V and 4 from J, leaving 18 bases between them. CDR1 is SQVTM, CDR2 ANQGSEA, per germline. The CDR3 loop spans 15 amino acids. CDR3 sequence reads: CSVEGRAGITGELFF. The CDR3 DNA is TGCAGCGTGGAGGGTCGCGCAGGGATCACCGGGGAGCTGTTTTTT.

V usage is TRBV6-1 and J usage is TRBJ2-6, with D possibly being TRBD2 (6 bases). Trimming removed 7 bases from V and 1 base from J, with 14 bases in between. Germline CDR1 MNHNS, CDR2 SASEGT. This CDR3 comprises 16 residues. The CDR3 loop reads CASTTQGGSGANVLTF. For the CDR3, the DNA is TGTGCCAGCACCACCCAGGGAGGTTCTGGGGCCAACGTCCTGACTTTC.

The chain combines TRBV13 with TRBJ2-3; TRBD2 agrees at 10 bases. The length of the CDR3 is 14 residues. V lost 5 bases to trimming and J lost 14 bases; unmatched junction nucleotides: 13. The germline V gene has CDR1 PRHDT and CDR2 FYEKMQ (reference sequence). The CDR3 reads CASSLGLAAPEGYF. CDR3 sequence (DNA): TGTGCCAGCAGCCTCGGACTAGCGGCCCCTGAGGGGTATTTT.

V gene TRBV20-1 combines with J gene TRBJ2-1; the match to TRBD1 covers 10 bases. V dropped 6 bases and J dropped 1; count of bases not matched to a gene: 6. The CDR3 is 15 amino acids. CDR1 DFQATT and CDR2 SNEGSKA come from the germline V gene (reference sequence). The CDR3 coding sequence is TGCAGTGCGCGGATGGGACAGGGGTCCTACAATGAGCAGTTCTTC. Translated, it gives CSARMGQGSYNEQFF.